This T cell receptor (beta chain) is drawn from a study of T cells after yellow fever vaccination. TCRdb itself ran the 5' RACE reads through MiXCR, one entry per CDR3 protein. The profile shows hundreds of thousands of distinct CDR3 sequences, more than 3% of them singletons. The CDR3 has 14 amino acids. Germline V CDR1 and CDR2: WSHSY, SAAADI. V was clipped by 5 bases and J by 4 bases; unmatched bases: 6. This clonotype was obtained from a man between 18 and 29 years old who received the YFV17D yellow fever vaccine. This specimen was PBMCs, taken on the day of the yellow fever booster vaccination. The rearrangement uses TRBV10-2 and TRBJ2-5; 8 positions match TRBD2. Written as DNA, the CDR3 is TGCGCCAGCAGTTTCCCGGGGGGGCTAGAGACCCAGTACTTC. It specifies CASSFPGGLETQYF.